The clone carrying this T cell receptor (beta chain) was observed once. These data originate in a study of cytomegalovirus exposure and HLA in healthy donors. It was with 60 Vbeta and 13 Jbeta primers that the PCR ran. Assay used: immunoSEQ multiplex PCR; TCRdb lists only in-frame clones, some missing. The sample has about 220,000 clones; around 75% are singletons. Germline V gives CDR1 MNHNS, CDR2 SASEGT. The CDR3 loop spans 14 amino acids. V gave up 5 bases and J gave up 7 bases; unmatched junction bases: 5. The rearrangement links TRBV6-1 to TRBJ2-1; 10 nucleotides line up with TRBD2. Specimen: PBMCs. The sequence was collected from a woman aged 25 to 39 in good health and CMV-seronegative. Here the CDR3 reads CASSPSGSFNEQFF. In DNA form, the CDR3 reads TGTGCCAGCAGTCCTAGCGGGAGTTTTAATGAGCAGTTCTTC.